This T cell receptor beta chain derives from a study of CXCR3-negative and CXCR3-positive naive CD8 T cells. The CDR3 is 15 residues long. Germline-derived CDR1 and CDR2 are DFQATT and SNEGSKA (reference sequence). Details on this clonotype: Its antigen is undetermined.

Each TRB cDNA library was prepared by 5' RACE (with UMI labels). TCRdb derives one entry per CDR3 protein from the 5' RACE reads, leaving out DNA. The sample has 100,000 to 150,000 distinct CDR3 sequences. 250,000 to 300,000 cells per CD8+ T cell subset were flow-sorted in triplicate. The CD45RO-CCR7+CD27+CD95- phenotype denoted naive CD8+ T cells. Study-wide findings and caveats: Memory cells differed in TRBV-TRBJ usage, but naive CXCR3-negative and CXCR3-positive cells had similar usage. It was found that naive subsets had comparable surface CD5, and TCR strength was inferred from TRB CDR3 properties.

Sequencing input: naive CXCR3- CD8+ T cells from blood. Subset reported: CD45RO-CCR7+CD27+CD95- naive CD8+ T cells lacking CXCR3 (TNR3-). The receptor comes from a human donor in good health. Some clones in this sample may be carry-over from other donors' samples. The chain couples TRBV20-1 to TRBJ2-1; the TCRdb D gene call, TRBD2, has no DNA to confirm it. The CDR3: CSARDSGLSYNEQFF.